The sample holds a few counts of the clone carrying this T cell receptor (beta chain). Its antigen is undetermined. In replicate PCRs of sorted subsets, approximately 210 ng DNA, about 30,000 T cell genomes, was used. TCRdb keeps only in-frame clones here, not all; method: immunoSEQ multiplex PCR. The top ten clones hold around a third of a sample with approximately 640,000 clones, 90% of them seen once. This CDR3 spans 11 amino acids. The V end lost 1 base, the J end lost 8 bases, and 5 bases lay between the germline ends. Germline V gives CDR1 LGHNT, CDR2 FRNRAP. This sample is drawn from a study of shared clonotypes between healthy human individuals. Study background: Donors were a couple of women and a few men aged 18 to 49. There were three CD4 naive, three CD4 memory, two CD8 naive and one CD8 memory plates per donor. Whole-study results and caveats: Donor scarcity curtailed the genetic and exposure-history diversity represented herein.

This receptor was taken from a man younger than 35 in good health. Some clones in this sample may be carry-over from other donors' samples. The V call is TRBV12-5, the J call TRBJ1-2, with D uncertain. Input material: memory CD8+ T cells from PBMCs. As for subset: CD45RO+ cells pooled with CCR7-negative TemRA cells. The CDR3 here is CASGLGGGYTF. As DNA, the CDR3 is TGTGCTAGTGGTTTGGGGGGAGGCTACACCTTC.